The entry that follows covers one TCR beta chain sequence. The antigen remains undetermined. A read error may account for a junction end that differs from germline. The V gene's germline CDR1 is SEHNR and CDR2 FQNEAQ (reference sequence). CDR3 length equals 13 residues. This entry is derived from a study of cytomegalovirus exposure and HLA in healthy donors. The PCR was carried out with 60 Vbeta primers and 13 Jbeta primers. Assay used: immunoSEQ multiplex PCR; TCRdb lists only in-frame clones, some missing. The sample has over 150,000 clones; roughly four fifths are singletons. Points from the study as a whole: TCR beta sequences reportedly predicted the HLA-A and HLA-B alleles of most subjects accurately. The presence/absence work took it that sequencing depth was about the same across donors.

The sequenced sample was PBMCs. The rearrangement joins TRBV7-9 to TRBJ2-5; a possible D gene is TRBD1 (6 bases). The TCR sequence derives from a man over 45 in good health and CMV-seronegative. CDR3 residues: CASSYRALETRYF. CDR3 bases: TGTGCCAGCAGTTACAGGGCGCTAGAGACCCGGTACTTC.